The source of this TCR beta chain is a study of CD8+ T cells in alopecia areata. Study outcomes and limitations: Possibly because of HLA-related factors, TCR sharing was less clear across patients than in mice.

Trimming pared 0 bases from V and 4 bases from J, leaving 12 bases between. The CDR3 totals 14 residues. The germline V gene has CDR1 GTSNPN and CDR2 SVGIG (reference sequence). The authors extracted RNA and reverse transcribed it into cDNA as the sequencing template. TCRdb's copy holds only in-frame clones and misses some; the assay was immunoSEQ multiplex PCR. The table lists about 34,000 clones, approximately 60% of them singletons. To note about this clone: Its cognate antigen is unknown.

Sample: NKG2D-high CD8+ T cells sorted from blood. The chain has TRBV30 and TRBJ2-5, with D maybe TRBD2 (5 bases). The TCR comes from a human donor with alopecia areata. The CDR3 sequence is CAWSVRLAGETQYF. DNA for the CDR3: TGTGCCTGGAGTGTAAGGTTGGCGGGAGAGACCCAGTACTTC. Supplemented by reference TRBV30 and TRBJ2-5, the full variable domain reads SQTIHQWPATLVQPVGSPLSLECTVEGTSNPNLYWYRQAAGRGLQLLFYSVGIGQISSEVPQNLSASRPQDRQFILSSKKLLLSDSGFYLCAWSVRLAGETQYFGPGTRLLVL.